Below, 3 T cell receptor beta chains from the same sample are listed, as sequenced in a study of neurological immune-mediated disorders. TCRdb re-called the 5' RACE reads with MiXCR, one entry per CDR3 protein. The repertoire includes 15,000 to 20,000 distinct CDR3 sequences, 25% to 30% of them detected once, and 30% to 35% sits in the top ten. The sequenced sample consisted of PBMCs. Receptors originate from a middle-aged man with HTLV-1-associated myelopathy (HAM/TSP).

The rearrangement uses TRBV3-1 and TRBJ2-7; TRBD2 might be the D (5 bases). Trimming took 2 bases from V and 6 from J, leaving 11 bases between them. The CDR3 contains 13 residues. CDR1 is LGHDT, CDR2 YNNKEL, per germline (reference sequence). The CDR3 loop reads CASSQREEAEQYF. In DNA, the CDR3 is TGTGCCAGCAGCCAACGGGAAGAGGCCGAGCAGTACTTC.

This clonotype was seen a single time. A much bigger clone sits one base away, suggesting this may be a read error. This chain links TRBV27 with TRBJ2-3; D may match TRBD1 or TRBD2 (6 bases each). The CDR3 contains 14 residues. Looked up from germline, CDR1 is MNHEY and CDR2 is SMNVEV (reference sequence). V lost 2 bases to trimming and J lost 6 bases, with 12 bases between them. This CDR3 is CASSLIGGSDTQYF. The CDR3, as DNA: TGTGCCAGCAGTTTAATCGGGGGCTCTGATACGCAGTATTTT.

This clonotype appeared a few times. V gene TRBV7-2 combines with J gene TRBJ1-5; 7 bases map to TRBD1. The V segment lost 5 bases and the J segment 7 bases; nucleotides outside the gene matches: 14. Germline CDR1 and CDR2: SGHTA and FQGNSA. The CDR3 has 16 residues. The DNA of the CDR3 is TGTGCCAGCAGCGCAAGTACCGGGACAGTAGGACAGCCCCAGCATTTT. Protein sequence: CASSASTGTVGQPQHF.